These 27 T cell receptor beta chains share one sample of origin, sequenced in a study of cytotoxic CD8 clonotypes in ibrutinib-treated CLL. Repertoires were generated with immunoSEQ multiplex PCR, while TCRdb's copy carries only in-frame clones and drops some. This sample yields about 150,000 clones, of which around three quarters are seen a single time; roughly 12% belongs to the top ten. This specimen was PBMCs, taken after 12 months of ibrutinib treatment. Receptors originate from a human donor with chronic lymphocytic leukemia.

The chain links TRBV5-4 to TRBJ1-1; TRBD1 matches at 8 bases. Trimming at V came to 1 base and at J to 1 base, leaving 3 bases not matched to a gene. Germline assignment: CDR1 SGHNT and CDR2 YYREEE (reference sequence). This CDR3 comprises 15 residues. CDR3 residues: CASSLNDRGNTEAFF. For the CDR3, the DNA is TGTGCCAGCAGCTTGAATGACAGGGGGAACACTGAAGCTTTCTTT.

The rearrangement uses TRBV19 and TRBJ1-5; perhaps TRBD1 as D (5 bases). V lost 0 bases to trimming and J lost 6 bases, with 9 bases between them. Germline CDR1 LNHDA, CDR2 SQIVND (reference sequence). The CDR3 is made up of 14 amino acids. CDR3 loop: CASSIDRDGQPQHF. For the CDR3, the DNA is TGTGCCAGTAGTATAGACAGGGATGGTCAGCCCCAGCATTTT.

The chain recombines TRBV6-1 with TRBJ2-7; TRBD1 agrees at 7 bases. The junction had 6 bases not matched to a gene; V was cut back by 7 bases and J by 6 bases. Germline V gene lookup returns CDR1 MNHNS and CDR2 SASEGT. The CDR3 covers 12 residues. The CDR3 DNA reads TGTGCCAGCACCCCTCAGGGGGTCGAGCAGTACTTC. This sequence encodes CASTPQGVEQYF.

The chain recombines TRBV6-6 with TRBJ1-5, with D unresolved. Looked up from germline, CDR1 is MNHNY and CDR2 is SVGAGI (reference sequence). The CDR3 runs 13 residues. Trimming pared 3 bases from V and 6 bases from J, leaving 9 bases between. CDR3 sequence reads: CASSYGLSQPQHF. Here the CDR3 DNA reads TGTGCCAGCAGTTATGGCCTGTCTCAGCCCCAGCATTTT.

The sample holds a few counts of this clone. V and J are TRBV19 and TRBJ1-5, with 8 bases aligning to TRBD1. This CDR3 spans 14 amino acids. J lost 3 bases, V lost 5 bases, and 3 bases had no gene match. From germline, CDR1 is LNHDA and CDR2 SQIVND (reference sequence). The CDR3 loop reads CASSVDRDNQPQHF. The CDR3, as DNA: TGTGCCAGTAGTGTGGACAGGGACAATCAGCCCCAGCATTTT.

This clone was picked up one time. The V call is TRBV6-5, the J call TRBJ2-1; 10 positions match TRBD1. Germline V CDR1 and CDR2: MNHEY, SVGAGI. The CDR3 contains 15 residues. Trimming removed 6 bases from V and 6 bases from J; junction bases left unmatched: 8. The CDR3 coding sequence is TGTGCCAGCAGCCCAGGGACAGGGGAAGCCAATGAGCAGTTCTTC. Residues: CASSPGTGEANEQFF.

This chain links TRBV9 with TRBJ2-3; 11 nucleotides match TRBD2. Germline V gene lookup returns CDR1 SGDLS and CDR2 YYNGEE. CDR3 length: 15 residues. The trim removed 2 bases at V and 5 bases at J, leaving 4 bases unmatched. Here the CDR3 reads CASSVGLAERDTQYF. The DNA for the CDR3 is TGTGCCAGCAGCGTGGGACTAGCGGAGAGAGATACGCAGTATTTT. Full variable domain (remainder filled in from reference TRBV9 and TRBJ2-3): DSGVTQTPKHLITATGQRVTLRCSPRSGDLSVYWYQQSLDQGLQFLIQYYNGEERAKGNILERFSAQQFPDLHSELNLSSLELGDSALYFCASSVGLAERDTQYFGPGTRLTVL.

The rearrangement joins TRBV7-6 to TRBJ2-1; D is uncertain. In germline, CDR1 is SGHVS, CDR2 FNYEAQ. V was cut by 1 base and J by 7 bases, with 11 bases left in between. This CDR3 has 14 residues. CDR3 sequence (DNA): TGTGCCAGCAGCTTAGGGTCGGCTTCGAATGAGCAGTTCTTC. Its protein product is CASSLGSASNEQFF.

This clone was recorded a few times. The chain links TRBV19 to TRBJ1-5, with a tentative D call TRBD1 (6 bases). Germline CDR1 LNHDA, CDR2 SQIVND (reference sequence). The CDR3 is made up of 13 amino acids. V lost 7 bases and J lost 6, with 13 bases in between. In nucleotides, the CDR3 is TGTGCCAGTATTGGGGGCCTCGGTCAGCCCCAGCATTTT. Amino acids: CASIGGLGQPQHF.

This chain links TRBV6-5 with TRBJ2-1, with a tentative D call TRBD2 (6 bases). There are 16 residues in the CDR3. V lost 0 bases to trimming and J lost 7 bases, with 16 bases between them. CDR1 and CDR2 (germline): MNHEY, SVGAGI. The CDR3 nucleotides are TGTGCCAGCAGTTACTCTCGAGGGAGGCGGGGAAATGAGCAGTTCTTC. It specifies CASSYSRGRRGNEQFF.

In nucleotides, the CDR3 is TGCGCCAGCAGCCCATCTAACAATGAGCAGTTCTTC. It is translated as CASSPSNNEQFF. The chain employs TRBV4-3 and TRBJ2-1; D gene ambiguous. CDR3 length equals 12 residues. V was trimmed by 4 bases and J by 5 bases, leaving 6 bases between them. Germline loops: CDR1 LGHNA, CDR2 YSLEER.

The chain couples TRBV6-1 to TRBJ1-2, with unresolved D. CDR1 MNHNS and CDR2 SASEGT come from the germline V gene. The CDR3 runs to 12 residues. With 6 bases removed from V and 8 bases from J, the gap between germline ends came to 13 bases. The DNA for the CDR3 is TGTGCCAGCAGCAAGTTAGTAGGGGGCTACACCTTC. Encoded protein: CASSKLVGGYTF.

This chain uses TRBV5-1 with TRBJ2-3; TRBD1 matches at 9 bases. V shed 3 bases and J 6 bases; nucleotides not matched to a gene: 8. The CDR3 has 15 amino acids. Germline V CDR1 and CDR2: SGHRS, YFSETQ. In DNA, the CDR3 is TGCGCCAGCAGCTCCGGGACAGGGCGCGTTGATACGCAGTATTTT. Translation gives CASSSGTGRVDTQYF. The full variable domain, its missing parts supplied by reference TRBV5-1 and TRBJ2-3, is KAGVTQTPRYLIKTRGQQVTLSCSPISGHRSVSWYQQTPGQGLQFLFEYFSETQRNKGNFPGRFSGRQFSNSRSEMNVSTLELGDSALYLCASSSGTGRVDTQYFGPGTRLTVL.

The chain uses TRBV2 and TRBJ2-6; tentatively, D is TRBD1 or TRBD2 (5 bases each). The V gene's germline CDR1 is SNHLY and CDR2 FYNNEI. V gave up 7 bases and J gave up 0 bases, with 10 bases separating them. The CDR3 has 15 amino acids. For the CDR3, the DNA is TGTGCCAGCACCCCGGGACGCTCTGGGGCCAACGTCCTGACTTTC. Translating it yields CASTPGRSGANVLTF.

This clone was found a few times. The CDR3 loop reads CASSLDRDEQYF. In DNA, the CDR3 is TGTGCCAGCAGTCTGGACAGGGACGAGCAGTACTTC. V and J are TRBV5-4 and TRBJ2-7, with 8 bases aligning to TRBD1. Germline V CDR1 and CDR2: SGHNT, YYREEE (reference sequence). The CDR3 contains 12 residues. With 5 bases clipped from V and 5 bases from J, the junction kept 3 bases outside the gene matches.

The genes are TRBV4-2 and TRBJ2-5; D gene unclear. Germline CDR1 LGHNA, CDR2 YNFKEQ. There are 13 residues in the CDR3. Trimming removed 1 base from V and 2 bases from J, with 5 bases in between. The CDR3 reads CASSQGPQETQYF. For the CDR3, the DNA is TGTGCCAGCAGCCAAGGACCTCAAGAGACCCAGTACTTC.

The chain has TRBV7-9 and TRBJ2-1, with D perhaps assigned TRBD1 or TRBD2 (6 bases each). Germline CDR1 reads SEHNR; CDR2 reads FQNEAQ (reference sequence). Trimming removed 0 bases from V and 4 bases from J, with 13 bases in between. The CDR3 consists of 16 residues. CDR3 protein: CASSLAMGGAYNEQFF. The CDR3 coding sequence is TGTGCCAGCAGCTTAGCTATGGGGGGCGCTTACAATGAGCAGTTCTTC.

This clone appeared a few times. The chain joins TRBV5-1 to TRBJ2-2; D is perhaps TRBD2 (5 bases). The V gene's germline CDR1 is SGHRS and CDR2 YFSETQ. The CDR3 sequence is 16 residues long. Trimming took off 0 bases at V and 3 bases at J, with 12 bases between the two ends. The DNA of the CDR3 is TGCGCCAGCAGCTTGGCGGCTAGCTCTTACACCGGGGAGCTGTTTTTT. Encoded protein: CASSLAASSYTGELFF.

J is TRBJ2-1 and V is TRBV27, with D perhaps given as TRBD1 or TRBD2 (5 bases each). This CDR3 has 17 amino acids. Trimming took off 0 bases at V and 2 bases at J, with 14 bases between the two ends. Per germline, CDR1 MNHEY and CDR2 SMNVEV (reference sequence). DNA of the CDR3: TGTGCCAGCAGTTTATCAGGGACCTTCACCCCCTACAATGAGCAGTTCTTC. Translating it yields CASSLSGTFTPYNEQFF.

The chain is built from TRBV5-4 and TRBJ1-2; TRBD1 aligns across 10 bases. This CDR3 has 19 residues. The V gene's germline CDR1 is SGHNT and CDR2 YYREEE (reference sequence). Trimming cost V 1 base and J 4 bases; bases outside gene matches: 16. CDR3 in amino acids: CASSLRPGQGTTPSYGYTF. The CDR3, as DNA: TGTGCCAGCAGCTTGAGACCGGGACAGGGGACGACACCCAGCTATGGCTACACCTTC.

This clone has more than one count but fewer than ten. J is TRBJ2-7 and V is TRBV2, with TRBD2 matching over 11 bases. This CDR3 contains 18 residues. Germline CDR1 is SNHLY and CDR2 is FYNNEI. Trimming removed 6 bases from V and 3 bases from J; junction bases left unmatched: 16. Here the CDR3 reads CASRAGQAIAGGGYEQYF. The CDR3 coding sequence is TGTGCCAGCAGGGCCGGACAGGCCATAGCGGGAGGGGGCTACGAGCAGTACTTC.

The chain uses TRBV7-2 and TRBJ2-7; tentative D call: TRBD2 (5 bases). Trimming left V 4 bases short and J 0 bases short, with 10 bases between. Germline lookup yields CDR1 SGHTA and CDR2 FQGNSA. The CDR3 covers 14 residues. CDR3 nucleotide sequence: TGTGCCAGCAGCTCGACTACGAGCTCCTACGAGCAGTACTTC. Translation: CASSSTTSSYEQYF.

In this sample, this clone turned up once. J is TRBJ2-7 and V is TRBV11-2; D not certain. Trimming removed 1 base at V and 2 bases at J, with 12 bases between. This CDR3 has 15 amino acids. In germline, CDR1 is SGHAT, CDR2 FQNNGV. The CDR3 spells CASSLGTSLPYEQYF. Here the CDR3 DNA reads TGTGCCAGCAGCTTAGGGACCAGTCTCCCCTACGAGCAGTACTTC.

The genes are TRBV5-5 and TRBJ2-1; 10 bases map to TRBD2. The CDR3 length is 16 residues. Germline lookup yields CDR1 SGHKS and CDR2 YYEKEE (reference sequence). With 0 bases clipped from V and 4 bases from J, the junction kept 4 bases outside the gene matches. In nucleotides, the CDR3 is TGTGCCAGCAGCTTGGAACTAGCGGGGATGTACAATGAGCAGTTCTTC. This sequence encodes CASSLELAGMYNEQFF.

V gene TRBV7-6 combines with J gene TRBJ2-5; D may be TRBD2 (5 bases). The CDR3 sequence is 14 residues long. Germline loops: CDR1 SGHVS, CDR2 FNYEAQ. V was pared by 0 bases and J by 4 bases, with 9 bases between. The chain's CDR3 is CASSLAPGLETQYF. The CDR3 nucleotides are TGTGCCAGCAGCTTAGCGCCGGGGTTAGAGACCCAGTACTTC.

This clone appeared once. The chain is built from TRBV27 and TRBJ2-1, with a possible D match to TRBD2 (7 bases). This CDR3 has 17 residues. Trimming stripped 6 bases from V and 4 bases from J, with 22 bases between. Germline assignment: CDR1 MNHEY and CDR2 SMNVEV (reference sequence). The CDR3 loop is CASSPQWGGLTYNEQFF. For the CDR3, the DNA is TGTGCCAGCAGCCCCCAGTGGGGGGGCCTCACTTACAATGAGCAGTTCTTC.

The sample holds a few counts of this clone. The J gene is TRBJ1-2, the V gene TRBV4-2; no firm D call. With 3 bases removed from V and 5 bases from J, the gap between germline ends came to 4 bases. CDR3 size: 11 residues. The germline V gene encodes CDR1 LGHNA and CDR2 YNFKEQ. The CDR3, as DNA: TGTGCCAGCAGCCATGAATATGGCTACACCTTC. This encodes CASSHEYGYTF.